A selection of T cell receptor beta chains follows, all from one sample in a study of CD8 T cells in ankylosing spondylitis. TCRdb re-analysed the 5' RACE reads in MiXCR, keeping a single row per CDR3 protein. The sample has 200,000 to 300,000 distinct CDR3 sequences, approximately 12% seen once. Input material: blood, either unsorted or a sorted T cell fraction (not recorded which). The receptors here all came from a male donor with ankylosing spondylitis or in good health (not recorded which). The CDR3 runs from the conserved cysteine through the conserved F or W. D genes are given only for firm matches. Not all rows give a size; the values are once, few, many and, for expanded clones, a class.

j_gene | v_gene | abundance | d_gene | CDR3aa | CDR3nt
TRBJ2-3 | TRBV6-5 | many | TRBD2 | CASSYSSPTGLAGTDTQYF | TGTGCCAGCAGTTACTCGAGTCCCACGGGACTAGCGGGCACAGATACGCAGTATTTT
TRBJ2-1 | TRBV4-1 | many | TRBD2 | CASSQTYPGTSGSGQFF | TGCGCCAGCAGCCAAACATACCCGGGGACTAGCGGGAGCGGGCAGTTCTTC
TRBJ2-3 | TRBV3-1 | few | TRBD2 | CASSHASGSDTQYF | TGTGCCAGCAGCCATGCTAGCGGGTCGGATACGCAGTATTTT
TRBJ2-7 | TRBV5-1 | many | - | CASSLASVSYEQYF | TGCGCCAGCAGCTTGGCCTCCGTCTCCTACGAGCAGTACTTC
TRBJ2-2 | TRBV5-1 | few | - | CASSFGERGTGELFF | TGCGCCAGCAGCTTCGGGGAAAGAGGGACCGGGGAGCTGTTTTTT
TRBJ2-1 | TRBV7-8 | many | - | CASSLDRDYNEQFF | TGTGCCAGCAGTCTAGACCGGGACTACAATGAGCAGTTCTTC
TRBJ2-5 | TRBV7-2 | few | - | CASSPSQVSETQYF | TGTGCCAGCAGCCCCTCACAGGTTTCAGAGACCCAGTACTTC
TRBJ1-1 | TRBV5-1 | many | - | CASSLGGMNTEAFF | TGCGCCAGCAGCTTGGGAGGGATGAACACTGAAGCTTTCTTT
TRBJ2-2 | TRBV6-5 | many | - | CASSYGKGYTNTGELFF | TGTGCCAGCAGTTACGGAAAGGGATATACGAACACCGGGGAGCTGTTTTTT
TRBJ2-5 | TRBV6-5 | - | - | CASRGQETQYF | TGTGCCAGCAGAGGCCAAGAGACCCAGTACTTC
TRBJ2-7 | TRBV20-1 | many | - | CSARDLARSYEQYF | TGCAGTGCTAGAGACCTAGCGCGATCCTACGAGCAGTACTTC
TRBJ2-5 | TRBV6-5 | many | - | CASSYSGKALETQYF | TGTGCCAGCAGTTACTCAGGAAAAGCTCTAGAGACCCAGTACTTC
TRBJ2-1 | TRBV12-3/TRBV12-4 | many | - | CASSLREGNEQFF | TGTGCCAGCAGTCTTCGGGAAGGTAATGAGCAGTTCTTC
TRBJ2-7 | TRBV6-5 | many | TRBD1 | CASSYSRDRASYEQYF | TGTGCCAGCAGTTACTCCAGGGACAGGGCATCCTACGAGCAGTACTTC
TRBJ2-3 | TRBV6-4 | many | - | CASSDAPASTDTQYF | TGTGCCAGCAGTGACGCGCCAGCTAGCACAGATACGCAGTATTTT
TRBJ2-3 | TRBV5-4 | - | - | CASSAGPTDTQYF | TGTGCCAGCAGTGCGGGCCCCACAGATACGCAGTATTTT
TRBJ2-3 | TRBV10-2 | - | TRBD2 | CASHSGLAVTSTDTQYF | TGCGCCAGCCACTCGGGACTAGCGGTAACTAGCACAGATACGCAGTATTTT
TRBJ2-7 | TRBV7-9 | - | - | CASSLVPYEQYF | TGTGCCAGCAGCTTAGTTCCTTACGAGCAGTACTTC
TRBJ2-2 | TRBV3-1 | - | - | CASSQAMQGNTGELFF | TGTGCCAGCAGCCAAGCCATGCAGGGGAACACCGGGGAGCTGTTTTTT
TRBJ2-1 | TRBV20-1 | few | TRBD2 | CSAGLADYNEQFF | TGCAGTGCGGGACTAGCGGACTACAATGAGCAGTTCTTC
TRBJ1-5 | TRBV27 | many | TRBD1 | CASSPRRGQGAGQPQHF | TGTGCCAGCAGTCCCCGTCGAGGACAGGGGGCGGGGCAGCCCCAGCATTTT
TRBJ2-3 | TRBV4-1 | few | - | CASSQGAADTQYF | TGCGCCAGCAGCCAAGGTGCAGCAGATACGCAGTATTTT
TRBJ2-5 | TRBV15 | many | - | CATSRGDFTETQYF | TGTGCCACCAGCAGAGGCGATTTCACAGAGACCCAGTACTTC
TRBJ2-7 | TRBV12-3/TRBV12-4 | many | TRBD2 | CASSLAGGREQYF | TGTGCCAGCAGTTTAGCGGGAGGGCGCGAGCAGTACTTC
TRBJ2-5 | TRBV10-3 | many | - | CAISSSGYQETQYF | -
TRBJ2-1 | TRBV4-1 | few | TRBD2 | CASSRSGTSGDNEQFF | TGCGCCAGCAGCCGATCGGGGACTAGCGGGGACAATGAGCAGTTCTTC
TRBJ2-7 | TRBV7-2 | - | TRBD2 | CASSLSMELAGSTRQYF | TGTGCCAGCAGCTTATCGATGGAGCTAGCGGGATCTACGAGGCAGTACTTC
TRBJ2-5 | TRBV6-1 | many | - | CASTRTAAVEETQYF | TGTGCCAGCACAAGGACGGCGGCGGTCGAAGAGACCCAGTACTTC
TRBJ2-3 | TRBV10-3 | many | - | CAIGTATDTQYF | TGTGCCATCGGCACCGCCACAGATACGCAGTATTTT
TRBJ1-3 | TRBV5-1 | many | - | CASSLAGIGNTIYF | TGCGCCAGCAGCTTGGCAGGGATTGGAAACACCATATATTTT
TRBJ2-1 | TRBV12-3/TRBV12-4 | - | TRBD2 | CASNLAGGIGEQFF | TGTGCCAGCAATCTAGCGGGAGGAATCGGTGAGCAGTTCTTC
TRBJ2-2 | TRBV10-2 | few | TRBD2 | CASRLTSGAGTGELFF | TGCGCCAGCAGACTTACTAGCGGGGCTGGCACCGGGGAGCTGTTTTTT
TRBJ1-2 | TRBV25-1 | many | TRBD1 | CASSRTGRSLYGYTF | TGTGCCAGCAGCCGGACAGGGAGATCCCTCTATGGCTACACCTTC
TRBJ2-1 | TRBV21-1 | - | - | CASSLPRDRVRGLAADNEQFF | TGTGCCAGCAGCTTACCCCGGGACAGGGTAAGAGGACTAGCGGCCGACAATGAGCAGTTCTTC
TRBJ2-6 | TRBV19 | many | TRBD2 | CASSTGTKGANVLTF | TGTGCCAGTAGTACCGGGACTAAGGGGGCCAACGTCCTGACTTTC